A single sample gave rise to the 26 T cell receptor beta chains below, sequenced in a study of glioma-infiltrating T cells after dendritic cell vaccination. TCRdb's table, derived via immunoSEQ multiplex PCR, lists solely in-frame clones and lacks some. This repertoire shows about 58,000 clones, around 85% found once; its top ten account for less than 20%. Time point in this sample: after dendritic cell vaccination, including at tumor progression/relapse. Sample: blood, taken after dendritic cell vaccination. The receptors originated from a human donor with glioblastoma.

J is TRBJ1-1 and V is TRBV7-9; D gene uncertain. V shed 6 bases and J shed 1 base, with 12 bases lying between them. The CDR3 runs 14 residues. Germline assignment: CDR1 SEHNR and CDR2 FQNEAQ (reference sequence). The CDR3, as DNA: TGTGCCAGCAGTAGAGGCACCACGAACACTGAAGCTTTCTTT. Amino acid sequence: CASSRGTTNTEAFF. Based on the CDR3 plus reference TRBV7-9 and TRBJ1-1, the full variable domain is DTGVSQNPRHKITKRGQNVTFRCDPISEHNRLYWYRQTLGQGPEFLTYFQNEAQLEKSRLLSDRFSAERPKGSFSTLEIQRTEQGDSAMYLCASSRGTTNTEAFFGQGTRLTVV.

The gene calls are TRBV10-1 and TRBJ1-2; the match to TRBD1 covers 12 bases. The trim removed 5 bases at V and 3 bases at J, leaving 22 bases unmatched. The CDR3 covers 21 residues. The V gene's germline CDR1 is WNHNN and CDR2 SYGVQD (reference sequence). CDR3 sequence: CASSTPGQGAIMGKRDYGYTF. The CDR3 coding sequence is TGCGCCAGCAGTACTCCGGGACAGGGGGCGATAATGGGCAAAAGGGACTATGGCTACACCTTC.

The gene calls are TRBV27 and TRBJ1-4, with a tentative D call TRBD1 (5 bases). CDR1 is MNHEY and CDR2 is SMNVEV in the germline V gene (reference sequence). This CDR3 comprises 15 residues. V lost 0 bases to trimming and J lost 8 bases, with 13 bases between them. The CDR3 loop is CASSLSPGGGEKLFF. CDR3 DNA: TGTGCCAGCAGTTTATCGCCGGGGGGAGGGGAAAAACTGTTTTTT.

J is TRBJ2-6 and V is TRBV11-3, with 10 bases aligning to TRBD1. After removal of 5 bases from V and 5 bases from J, the junction contained 9 bases not matched to a gene. This CDR3 region has 17 residues. Germline V lookup: CDR1 SGHNT, CDR2 YENEEA. CDR3 DNA: TGTGCCAGCAGCCCTAGGACAGGGGGGGGATGGGCCAACGTCCTGACTTTC. This translates into CASSPRTGGGWANVLTF.

This clone was seen a few times. The chain carries TRBV4-1 and TRBJ2-7; TRBD2 is a possible D gene (6 bases). Trimming took off 0 bases at V and 0 bases at J, with 9 bases between the two ends. There are 15 residues in the CDR3. Germline V lookup: CDR1 MGHRA, CDR2 YSYEKL. The CDR3 is CASSQEEGPSYEQYF. CDR3 in DNA: TGCGCCAGCAGCCAAGAGGAGGGGCCCTCCTACGAGCAGTACTTC.

The DNA for the CDR3 is TGTGCCAGCTTCCGGGACAGGGGGTTTAATCAGCCCCAGCATTTT. Translation gives CASFRDRGFNQPQHF. This chain links TRBV6-4 with TRBJ1-5; TRBD1 aligns across 11 bases. V gave up 8 bases and J gave up 4 bases; unmatched junction bases: 7. Germline V gene sequence: CDR1 MRHNA, CDR2 SNTAGT. CDR3 length: 15 amino acids.

The chain recombines TRBV30 with TRBJ2-5, with TRBD1 matching over 9 bases. The CDR3 extends over 13 amino acids. CDR1 GTSNPN and CDR2 SVGIG come from the germline V gene (reference sequence). V lost 4 bases and J lost 2; bases outside the gene matches: 2. CDR3 coding DNA: TGTGCCTGGAACAGGGGGCGGCAAGAGACCCAGTACTTC. Its protein product is CAWNRGRQETQYF.

Regarding this clone: The identical CDR3 is also encoded by other nucleotide sequences in the sample. V usage is TRBV6-1 and J usage is TRBJ1-5, with 8 bases that match TRBD1. The V and J ends lost 4 bases and 11 bases, in that order; junction bases with no gene match: 16. CDR1 and CDR2 from the germline V gene are MNHNS and SASEGT. This CDR3 is built from 16 residues. The CDR3: CASSVGAAGGGLSQHF. DNA for the CDR3: TGTGCCAGCAGTGTGGGGGCGGCAGGGGGCGGCTTGTCCCAGCATTTT.

The chain carries TRBV11-2 and TRBJ2-7; 8 positions match TRBD1. Germline trimming cut 8 bases from V and 6 bases from J; bases unmatched to any gene: 9. This CDR3 has 13 residues. Germline values: CDR1 SGHAT, CDR2 FQNNGV. CDR3 DNA: TGTGCCAGCGAGGGGCAGGGGGCTAGCGAGCAGTACTTC. It codes for CASEGQGASEQYF. The full variable domain, rest sourced from reference TRBV11-2 and TRBJ2-7, is EAGVAQSPRYKIIEKRQSVAFWCNPISGHATLYWYQQILGQGPKLLIQFQNNGVVDDSQLPKDRFSAERLKGVDSTLKIQPAKLEDSAVYLCASEGQGASEQYFGPGTRLTVT.

This rearrangement joins TRBV7-9 to TRBJ2-1; possibly TRBD1 for D (7 bases). From germline, CDR1 is SEHNR and CDR2 FQNEAQ (reference sequence). V lost 6 bases to trimming and J lost 4 bases, with 10 bases between them. The CDR3 consists of 13 residues. CDR3 protein: CASRGGQYNEQFF. The CDR3 DNA follows: TGTGCCAGCAGGGGGGGACAGTACAATGAGCAGTTCTTC.

This rearrangement joins TRBV5-1 to TRBJ2-1; the match to TRBD2 covers 7 bases. After removal of 4 bases from V and 2 bases from J, the junction contained 6 bases not matched to a gene. CDR3 size: 15 residues. Germline V lookup: CDR1 SGHRS, CDR2 YFSETQ. CDR3 nucleotides: TGCGCCAGCAGCGAGCGGGGCCCGACCTACAATGAGCAGTTCTTC. It encodes CASSERGPTYNEQFF. Full variable domain (rest looked up from reference TRBV5-1 and TRBJ2-1): KAGVTQTPRYLIKTRGQQVTLSCSPISGHRSVSWYQQTPGQGLQFLFEYFSETQRNKGNFPGRFSGRQFSNSRSEMNVSTLELGDSALYLCASSERGPTYNEQFFGPGTRLTVL.

This clone was recorded once. The V call is TRBV7-2, the J call TRBJ2-7; 8 nucleotides line up with TRBD2. J lost 3 bases, V lost 2 bases, and 3 bases had no gene match. In germline, CDR1 is SGHTA, CDR2 FQGNSA. The CDR3 is 14 residues long. The DNA for the CDR3 is TGTGCCAGCAGCTTAACGGGGGGGGACTACGAGCAGTACTTC. The encoded protein is CASSLTGGDYEQYF.

The V and J genes are TRBV2 and TRBJ2-6, with a weak D call TRBD1 (6 bases). The CDR3 is made up of 16 amino acids. Trimming removed 6 bases at V and 2 bases at J, with 14 bases between. Looked up from germline, CDR1 is SNHLY and CDR2 is FYNNEI. CDR3 DNA sequence: TGTGCCAGCAGGTGGACAGCCACCCCTGGGGCCAACGTCCTGACTTTC. Translation gives CASRWTATPGANVLTF.

V gene TRBV4-2 combines with J gene TRBJ2-3; 7 bases are a match to TRBD1. CDR3 size: 16 residues. Germline V gene lookup returns CDR1 LGHNA and CDR2 YNFKEQ. The junction had 7 bases not matched to a gene; V was cut back by 3 bases and J by 1 base. CDR3 nucleotides: TGTGCCAGCAGCCACCGAACAGGGGACGGCACAGATACGCAGTATTTT. Its protein is CASSHRTGDGTDTQYF.

V usage is TRBV19 and J usage is TRBJ1-1; 8 bases align to TRBD1. The CDR3 totals 13 residues. Trimming cost V 6 bases and J 5 bases; bases outside gene matches: 5. Germline CDR1 LNHDA, CDR2 SQIVND (reference sequence). The CDR3 region has the DNA TGTGCCAGTAGGAAGACAGGGGTAACTGAAGCTTTCTTT. Protein sequence: CASRKTGVTEAFF.

V usage is TRBV15 and J usage is TRBJ1-5; D is possibly TRBD1 (5 bases). Germline V gives CDR1 LNHNV, CDR2 YYDKDF (reference sequence). Trimming removed 0 bases at V and 6 bases at J, with 12 bases between. The CDR3 spans 15 residues. The CDR3 DNA reads TGTGCCACCAGCAGAGAGGGAGGGGTGGGTCAGCCCCAGCATTTT. This sequence encodes CATSREGGVGQPQHF.

The chain links TRBV9 to TRBJ2-3; TRBD2 aligns across 7 bases. In germline, CDR1 is SGDLS, CDR2 YYNGEE. V shed 3 bases and J 1 base; nucleotides not matched to a gene: 5. The CDR3 extends over 15 amino acids. The CDR3: CASSGFRGGTDTQYF. The CDR3 DNA follows: TGTGCCAGCAGCGGGTTTCGGGGGGGCACAGATACGCAGTATTTT.

This rearrangement joins TRBV30 to TRBJ1-2; TRBD1 matches at 7 bases. This CDR3 spans 16 amino acids. With V trimmed by 4 bases and J by 9 bases, 20 bases remained unmatched. CDR1 is GTSNPN and CDR2 is SVGIG in the germline V gene (reference sequence). The CDR3 DNA sequence: TGTGCCTGGAAGACGGGAGTTTGGGGACAGTTATCTCGCTACACCTTC. Encoded protein: CAWKTGVWGQLSRYTF.

The V call is TRBV4-1, the J call TRBJ1-4; D remains ambiguous. CDR1 MGHRA and CDR2 YSYEKL come from the germline V gene. The V end was cut by 1 base, the J end by 6 bases, with 12 bases between. The CDR3 loop spans 15 amino acids. The CDR3 here is CASSQVSGTDEKLFF. The CDR3 bases are TGCGCCAGCAGCCAAGTTTCGGGTACGGATGAAAAACTGTTTTTT.

The chain employs TRBV5-1 and TRBJ1-4; 7 bases align to TRBD1. The CDR3 has 15 residues. The V segment lost 4 bases and the J segment 7 bases; nucleotides outside the gene matches: 10. Germline V CDR1 and CDR2: SGHRS, YFSETQ. The CDR3 reads CASSPEGALGEKLFF. CDR3 nucleotide sequence: TGCGCCAGCAGCCCGGAGGGGGCTTTAGGTGAAAAACTGTTTTTT.

This chain uses TRBV5-8 with TRBJ2-7; 8 bases are shared with TRBD1. The CDR3 sequence is 15 residues long. CDR1 SGHTS and CDR2 YDEGEE come from the germline V gene. The V segment lost 4 bases and the J segment 1 base; nucleotides outside the gene matches: 7. The DNA of the CDR3 is TGTGCCAGCAGCCAAGGACAGGGAATTTCCTACGAGCAGTACTTC. It encodes CASSQGQGISYEQYF.

The chain links TRBV6-1 to TRBJ2-7, with D perhaps matching TRBD2 (6 bases). Germline CDR1 MNHNS, CDR2 SASEGT. CDR3 length: 13 amino acids. Trimming cost V 6 bases and J 4 bases, with 13 bases left between them. The CDR3 protein is CASRPFGGYEQYF. The DNA for the CDR3 is TGTGCCAGCAGGCCTTTTGGAGGGTACGAGCAGTACTTC.

V is TRBV6-1 and J is TRBJ2-3; D perhaps matches TRBD1 (6 bases). V dropped 4 bases and J dropped 1 base, with 15 bases sitting between them. The CDR3 runs to 16 residues. Germline assignment: CDR1 MNHNS and CDR2 SASEGT. CDR3 nucleotides: TGTGCCAGCAGTGGTTTTACAGGGTTGGGCACAGATACGCAGTATTTT. It translates to CASSGFTGLGTDTQYF.

The chain recombines TRBV11-2 with TRBJ1-1, with 7 bases matching TRBD1. Per germline, CDR1 SGHAT and CDR2 FQNNGV. This CDR3 comprises 14 residues. Trimming at V came to 4 bases and at J to 4 bases, leaving 6 bases not matched to a gene. The CDR3 region is CASSSREGATEAFF. The CDR3 DNA reads TGTGCCAGCAGCTCTCGTGAGGGGGCCACTGAAGCTTTCTTT.

CDR3 loop: CASSFGTGVGYTEAFF. Written as DNA, the CDR3 is TGTGCCAGCAGCTTCGGCACAGGGGTAGGGTACACTGAAGCTTTCTTT. This chain joins TRBV5-6 and TRBJ1-1, with 7 nucleotides matching TRBD1. The CDR3 loop spans 16 amino acids. Per the germline V gene, CDR1 is SGHDT and CDR2 is YYEEEE. V dropped 2 bases and J dropped 3; count of bases not matched to a gene: 10.

The J gene is TRBJ1-5, the V gene TRBV2; D possibly corresponds to TRBD1 (5 bases). From germline, CDR1 is SNHLY and CDR2 FYNNEI. This CDR3 comprises 16 residues. Trimming stripped 6 bases from V and 2 bases from J, with 17 bases between. CDR3 nucleotide sequence: TGTGCCAGCAGACAAGGATCGGACACGCGCAATCAGCCCCAGCATTTT. Its translation: CASRQGSDTRNQPQHF.